A selection of T cell receptor beta chains follows, all from one sample in a study of T cells in tuberculosis. The table came from immunoSEQ multiplex PCR; TCRdb's copy has only in-frame clones and leaves some out. The data hold about 37,000 clones, with approximately 90% observed a single time. This specimen consisted of PBMCs, obtained at tuberculosis diagnosis. Receptor source: an adult with tuberculosis. Both conserved end residues are part of each CDR3. A D gene is named only where the DNA matches it firmly. Clone size appears in some rows only: once, few, many, or a class for an expanded clone.

TGTGCCAGCACCAAATTAGGGACAGGGGAGGGCTACACCTTC CASTKLGTGEGYTF TRBJ1-2 NA TRBD1 TRBV2
TGTGCCAGCAGTTTTACAGCGGGGGATGCAGATACGCAGTATTTT CASSFTAGDADTQYF TRBJ2-3 NA TRBD2 TRBV27
TGTGCCAGCAGCTTGGTGGACAACCCCAGGGGTGGGCGCAACGAGCAGTACTTC CASSLVDNPRGGRNEQYF TRBJ2-7 NA NA TRBV5-6
TGTGCCAGCAGCCCCTTCGGGGGGGCCGGAAACACCGGGGAGCTGTTTTTT CASSPFGGAGNTGELFF TRBJ2-2 NA TRBD2 TRBV6-4
TGCGCCAGCGGATTGCCGGGGGACAATGAGCAGTTCTTC CASGLPGDNEQFF TRBJ2-1 NA NA TRBV10-1
TGTGCCAGCCGGACAGGGGGAGACATTCAGTACTTC CASRTGGDIQYF TRBJ2-4 NA TRBD1 TRBV19
TGTGCCAGCAGCCCCGACCCACTAGCGGGGGGTTTCCCCTACGAGCAGTACTTC CASSPDPLAGGFPYEQYF TRBJ2-7 NA TRBD2 TRBV7-2
TGTGCCAGCAGCTTCACAGGGGCCCAAGAGACCCAGTACTTC CASSFTGAQETQYF TRBJ2-5 NA TRBD1 TRBV5-6
TGTGCCAGCAGCTTGGTGTCTGTGAGGTACGAGCAGTACTTC CASSLVSVRYEQYF TRBJ2-7 once NA TRBV5-6
TGTGCCAGCAGCTTCGCGGGGGGGATCACAGATACGCAGTATTTT CASSFAGGITDTQYF TRBJ2-3 NA TRBD2 TRBV11-2
TGCGCCAGCGCCCACAAGAATGAAAAACTGTTTTTT CASAHKNEKLFF TRBJ1-4 NA NA TRBV10-2
TGTGCCAGCAGACTCGCAGGGGTCTCCTACAATGAGCAGTTCTTC CASRLAGVSYNEQFF TRBJ2-1 NA NA TRBV6-5
TGTGCCAGCAGTGAAGCGCTTCGAGGGCGCAGCAATCAGCCCCAGCATTTT CASSEALRGRSNQPQHF TRBJ1-5 NA NA TRBV6-1
TGTGCCAGTAGTATAGGCACCGGGGATACTAGCAATCAGCCCCAGCATTTT CASSIGTGDTSNQPQHF TRBJ1-5 NA NA TRBV19
TGTGCCAGCAGCTCAAGTCGAGCCTCCGGCTATGGCTACACCTTC CASSSSRASGYGYTF TRBJ1-2 NA NA TRBV7-8
TGTGCCAGCAGCTTAGGTGCCCGGGAGACCCAGTACTTC CASSLGARETQYF TRBJ2-5 NA NA TRBV11-2
TGCGCCAGCAGCCAAGTAGGCGGGGGGGCCAGGGATACGCAGTATTTT CASSQVGGGARDTQYF TRBJ2-3 few TRBD2 TRBV4-3
TGTGCCAGTAGTGCCGGGACAGCTAACTACGAGCAGTACTTC CASSAGTANYEQYF TRBJ2-7 NA TRBD1 TRBV19
TGTGCCAGCACCCAGCTGCGGGGGCCTAGCACAGATACGCAGTATTTT CASTQLRGPSTDTQYF TRBJ2-3 NA NA TRBV28
TGTGCCAGCAGCTTAGGCATCGGGACTGAAGCTTTCTTT CASSLGIGTEAFF TRBJ1-1 NA NA TRBV11-2
TGTGCCAGCAGTGAAAGGGGGCCGAGGGATACCAACGTCCTGACTTTC CASSERGPRDTNVLTF TRBJ2-6 NA TRBD1 TRBV2
TGTGCCAGCAGTCCCCGACAGGGGGCGCAGGAAAATTCACCCCTCCACTTT CASSPRQGAQENSPLHF TRBJ1-6 NA TRBD1 TRBV27
TGTGCTAGTGGTTCTGGACAGGGGGCTCGAAATGAGCAGTTCTTC CASGSGQGARNEQFF TRBJ2-1 NA TRBD1 TRBV12-5
TGCGCCAGTAACTCAGGCTATAATTCACCCCTCCACTTT CASNSGYNSPLHF TRBJ1-6 NA NA TRBV5-1
TGTGCCAGCAGCCAAGAGCGGCTTTCCTACGAGCAGTACTTC CASSQERLSYEQYF TRBJ2-7 NA NA TRBV4-2
TGTGCCAGCAGCCTTCCATGGACGGGAACTGAAGCTTTCTTT CASSLPWTGTEAFF TRBJ1-1 NA NA TRBV7-8
TGTGCCTGGAGAAAAACGGGGGTATGGGGCAATGAGCAGTTCTTC CAWRKTGVWGNEQFF TRBJ2-1 NA NA TRBV30
TGTGCCAGCAGCTCCGAACAGGACGTCTATGGCTACACCTTC CASSSEQDVYGYTF TRBJ1-2 NA NA TRBV7-2
TGTGCCAGCAGTGATCGGGAGATTGAAGCTTTCTTT CASSDREIEAFF TRBJ1-1 once NA TRBV25-1
TGTGCCAGCAGTTCCCTAACAGGGGAAGCTTTCTTT CASSSLTGEAFF TRBJ1-1 NA NA TRBV6-5
TGTGCCAGCAGTTTGGACAGGGTGGTTGGTTCACCCCTCCACTTT CASSLDRVVGSPLHF TRBJ1-6 NA TRBD1 TRBV27
TGCGCCAGCAGCGGCAGGGTCATGACGGGCACTGAAGCTTTCTTT CASSGRVMTGTEAFF TRBJ1-1 NA NA TRBV5-1
TGTGCCAGTAGTACATCGACAGGGGAGCGTCAGCCCCAGCATTTT CASSTSTGERQPQHF TRBJ1-5 NA TRBD1 TRBV19
TGTGCCAGCAGCCGTGAAAGCGGGGGTAGACACAATGAGCAGTTCTTC CASSRESGGRHNEQFF TRBJ2-1 NA TRBD2 TRBV7-2
TGTGCCACCCATAGTACAGGGGTGCATCAGCCCCAGCATTTT CATHSTGVHQPQHF TRBJ1-5 NA TRBD1 TRBV19
TGTGCCAGCAGCGTAGCTCCTGGGAGAGAGACCCAGTACTTC CASSVAPGRETQYF TRBJ2-5 NA NA TRBV9
TGTGCCAGCTCACCACTTGCTAGAGAATATGAGCAGTTCTTC CASSPLAREYEQFF TRBJ2-1 NA NA TRBV18
TGTGCCAGCAGCTTAAGGGCGGGACGCAATCAGCCCCAGCATTTT CASSLRAGRNQPQHF TRBJ1-5 NA NA TRBV7-2
TGTGCCAGCAGTTACTCTATGGACAGGGGAGGCACTGAAGCTTTCTTT CASSYSMDRGGTEAFF TRBJ1-1 NA TRBD1 TRBV6-6
TGCGCCAGCAGCCAAGACAGGGTTACGGGCGATCGGTACTTC CASSQDRVTGDRYF TRBJ2-7 NA NA TRBV4-3
TGTGCCAGCAGCTCGAAAGGACAAAAACTTTACAATGAGCAGTTCTTC CASSSKGQKLYNEQFF TRBJ2-1 once NA TRBV6-6
TGCGCCAGCAGCTTGGTGGCAGGGTTCGCTGGGGCCAACGTCCTGACTTTC CASSLVAGFAGANVLTF TRBJ2-6 NA NA TRBV5-1
TGCGCCTCAGGTCAGGGGTCGACTGGCGCCGGGGAGCTGTTTTTT CASGQGSTGAGELFF TRBJ2-2 NA NA TRBV5-1
TGTGCCGCCCAGGGTATGAGAGGCACTAATGAAAAACTGTTTTTT CAAQGMRGTNEKLFF TRBJ1-4 NA NA TRBV19
TGTGCCAGCAGTTACAAGACTGAAGCTTTCTTT CASSYKTEAFF TRBJ1-1 NA NA TRBV28
TGCGCCAGCATGGGGTCTAGGGGCACCGGGGAGCTGTTTTTT CASMGSRGTGELFF TRBJ2-2 NA NA TRBV5-1
TGTGCCAGCAGCCTCCTGGGCAGGGCCCACGAGCAGTACTTC CASSLLGRAHEQYF TRBJ2-7 NA NA TRBV11-2